This T cell receptor beta chain was captured by sequencing in a study of long-term antiretroviral therapy in people with HIV. Study findings and constraints: In HIV, the repertoires covered a tighter span of CDR3 lengths than in controls. Clonal expansions arising prior to ART prevailed in the repertoire at every time point.

The assay, immunoSEQ v3.0, was run at survey level. Produced via immunoSEQ multiplex PCR; TCRdb's table is partial and in-frame only. The sample has 15,000 to 20,000 clones, 88% seen once. As regards this clone: Its antigen is as yet unknown.

Germline V gives CDR1 SGHAT, CDR2 FQNNGV. There are 13 residues in the CDR3. The V end was cut by 5 bases, the J end by 4 bases, with 9 bases between. The source of this sequence is a man aged 50-59 years with HIV. V is TRBV11-2 and J is TRBJ1-5; D is ambiguous. The sample was unsorted PBMCs, taken 6.9 years after starting antiretroviral therapy. As DNA, the CDR3 is TGTGCCAGCAGCACCTTGATAAATCAGCCCCAGCATTTT. Translating it yields CASSTLINQPQHF.